This TCR beta chain was documented in a study of CD8 T cells in ankylosing spondylitis. Each CDR3 protein is one row after TCRdb ran MiXCR on the 5' RACE reads. The sample lists 500,000 to 550,000 distinct CDR3 sequences, roughly 13% seen once, with approximately 6.3% in the top ten. General study results and limits: A TCR beta motif of about 8 highly homologous variants appeared characteristic of ankylosing spondylitis blood.

This CDR3 has 12 residues. Between the trimmed V and J ends, which lost 5 bases and 6 bases, there was a span of 10 bases. Comment on this clonotype: Its antigen is still unknown.

The receptor was derived from a male donor with ankylosing spondylitis. V gene TRBV12-3 or TRBV12-4 combines with J gene TRBJ1-2; unclear D gene. The specimen sequenced was blood, either unsorted or a sorted T cell fraction (not recorded which). The CDR3 spells CASSLYTDGYTF. The CDR3 bases are TGTGCCAGCAGTCTATATACAGATGGCTACACCTTC.